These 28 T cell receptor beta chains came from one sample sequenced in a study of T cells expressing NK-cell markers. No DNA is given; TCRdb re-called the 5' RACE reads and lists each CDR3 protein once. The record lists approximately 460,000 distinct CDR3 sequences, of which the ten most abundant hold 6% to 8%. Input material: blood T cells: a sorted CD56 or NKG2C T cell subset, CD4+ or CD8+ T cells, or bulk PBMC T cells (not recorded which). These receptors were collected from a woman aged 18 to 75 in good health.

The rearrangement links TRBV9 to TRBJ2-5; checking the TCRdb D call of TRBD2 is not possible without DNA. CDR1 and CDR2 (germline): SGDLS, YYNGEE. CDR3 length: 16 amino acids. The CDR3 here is CASSGGPTTVGETQYF. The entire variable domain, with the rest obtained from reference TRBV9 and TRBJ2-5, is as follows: DSGVTQTPKHLITATGQRVTLRCSPRSGDLSVYWYQQSLDQGLQFLIQYYNGEERAKGNILERFSAQQFPDLHSELNLSSLELGDSALYFCASSGGPTTVGETQYFGPGTRLLVL.

The CDR3 sequence is CSVGDQVIQYF. The V call is TRBV29-1, the J call TRBJ2-4. This CDR3 has 11 residues. The germline gives CDR1 SQVTM, CDR2 ANQGSEA.

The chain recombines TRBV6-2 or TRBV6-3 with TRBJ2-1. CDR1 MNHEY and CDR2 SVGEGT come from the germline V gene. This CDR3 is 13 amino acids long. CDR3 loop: CASSILVGIEQFF.

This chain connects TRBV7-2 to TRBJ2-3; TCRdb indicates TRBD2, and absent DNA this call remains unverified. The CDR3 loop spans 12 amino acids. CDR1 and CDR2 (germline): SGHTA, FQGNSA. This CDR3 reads CASSLESRTQYF. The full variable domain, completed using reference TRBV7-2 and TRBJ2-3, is GAGVSQSPSNKVTEKGKDVELRCDPISGHTALYWYRQSLGQGLEFLIYFQGNSAPDKSGLPSDRFSAERTGGSVSTLTIQRTQQEDSAVYLCASSLESRTQYFGPGTRLTVL.

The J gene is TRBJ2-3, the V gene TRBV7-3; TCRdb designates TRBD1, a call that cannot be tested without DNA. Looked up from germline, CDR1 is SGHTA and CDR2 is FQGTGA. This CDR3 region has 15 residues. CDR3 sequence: CASSFGPRGGDTQYF.

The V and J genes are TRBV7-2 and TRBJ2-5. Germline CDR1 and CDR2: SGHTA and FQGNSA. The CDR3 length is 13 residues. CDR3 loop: CASSRRHQETQYF. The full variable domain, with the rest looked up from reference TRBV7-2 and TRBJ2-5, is GAGVSQSPSNKVTEKGKDVELRCDPISGHTALYWYRQSLGQGLEFLIYFQGNSAPDKSGLPSDRFSAERTGGSVSTLTIQRTQQEDSAVYLCASSRRHQETQYFGPGTRLLVL.

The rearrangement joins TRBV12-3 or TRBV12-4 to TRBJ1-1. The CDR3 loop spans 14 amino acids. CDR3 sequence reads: CASSYFGLNTEAFF.

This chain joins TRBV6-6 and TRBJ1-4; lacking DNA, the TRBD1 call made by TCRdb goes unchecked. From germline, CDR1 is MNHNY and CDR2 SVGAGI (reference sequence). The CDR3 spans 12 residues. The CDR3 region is CASTGAREKLFF.

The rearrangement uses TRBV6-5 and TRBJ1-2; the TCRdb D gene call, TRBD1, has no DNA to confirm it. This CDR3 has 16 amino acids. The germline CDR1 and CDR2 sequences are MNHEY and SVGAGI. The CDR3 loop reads CASSYLWTGAPYGYTF.

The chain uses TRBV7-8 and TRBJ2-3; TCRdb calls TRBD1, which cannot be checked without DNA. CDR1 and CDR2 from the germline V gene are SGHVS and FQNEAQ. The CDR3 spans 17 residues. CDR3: CASSSPTGGASTDTQYF.

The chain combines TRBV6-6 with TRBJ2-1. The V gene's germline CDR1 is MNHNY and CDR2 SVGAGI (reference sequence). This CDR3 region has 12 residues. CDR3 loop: CASSYSNGEQFF.

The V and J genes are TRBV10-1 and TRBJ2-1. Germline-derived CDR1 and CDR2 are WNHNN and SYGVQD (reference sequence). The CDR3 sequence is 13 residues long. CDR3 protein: CASSEWQAGEQFF.

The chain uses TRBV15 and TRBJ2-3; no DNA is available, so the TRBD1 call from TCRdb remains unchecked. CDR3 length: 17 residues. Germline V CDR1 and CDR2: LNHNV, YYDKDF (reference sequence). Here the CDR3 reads CATSRDPNRGAVDTQYF.

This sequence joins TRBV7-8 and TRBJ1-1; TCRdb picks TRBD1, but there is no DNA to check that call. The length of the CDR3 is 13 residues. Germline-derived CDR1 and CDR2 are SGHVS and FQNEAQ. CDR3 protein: CASYGPGGSEAFF. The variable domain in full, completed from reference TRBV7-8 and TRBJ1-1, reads GAGVSQSPRYKVAKRGQDVALRCDPISGHVSLFWYQQALGQGPEFLTYFQNEAQLDKSGLPSDRFFAERPEGSVSTLKIQRTQQEDSAVYLCASYGPGGSEAFFGQGTRLTVV.

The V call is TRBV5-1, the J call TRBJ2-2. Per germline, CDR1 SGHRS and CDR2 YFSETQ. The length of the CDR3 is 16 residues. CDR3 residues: CASSLDGGRDTGELFF. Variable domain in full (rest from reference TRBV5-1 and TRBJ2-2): KAGVTQTPRYLIKTRGQQVTLSCSPISGHRSVSWYQQTPGQGLQFLFEYFSETQRNKGNFPGRFSGRQFSNSRSEMNVSTLELGDSALYLCASSLDGGRDTGELFFGEGSRLTVL.

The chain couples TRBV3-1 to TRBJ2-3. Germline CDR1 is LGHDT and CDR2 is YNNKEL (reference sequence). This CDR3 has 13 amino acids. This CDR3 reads CASSQVTVGTQYF.

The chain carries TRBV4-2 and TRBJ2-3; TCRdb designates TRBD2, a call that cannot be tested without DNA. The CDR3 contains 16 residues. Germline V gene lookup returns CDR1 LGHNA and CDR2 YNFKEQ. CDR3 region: CASSQEERDSTDTQYF.

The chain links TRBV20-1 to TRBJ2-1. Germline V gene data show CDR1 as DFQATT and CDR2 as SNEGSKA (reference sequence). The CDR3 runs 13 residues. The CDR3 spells CSASSLSYNEQFF.

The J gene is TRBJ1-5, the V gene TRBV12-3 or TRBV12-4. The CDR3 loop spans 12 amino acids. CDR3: CAVGVMDQPQHF.

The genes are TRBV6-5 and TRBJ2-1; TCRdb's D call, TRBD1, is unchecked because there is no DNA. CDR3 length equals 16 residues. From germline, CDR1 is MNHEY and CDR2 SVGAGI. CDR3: CASSYGSGTGDNEQFF.

The CDR3: CSARGDSNQPQHF. The chain is built from TRBV20-1 and TRBJ1-5. Per the germline V gene, CDR1 is DFQATT and CDR2 is SNEGSKA (reference sequence). The CDR3 totals 13 residues.

CDR3 in amino acids: CSAQDYFYNEQFF. The rearrangement uses TRBV20-1 and TRBJ2-1; as DNA is missing, the TRBD2 call by TCRdb cannot be tested. The CDR3 runs 13 residues. Germline V gene sequence: CDR1 DFQATT, CDR2 SNEGSKA (reference sequence).

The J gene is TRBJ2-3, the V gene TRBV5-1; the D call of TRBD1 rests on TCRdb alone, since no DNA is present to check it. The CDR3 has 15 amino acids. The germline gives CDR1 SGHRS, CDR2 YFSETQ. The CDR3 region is CASSRGQGFSDTQYF.

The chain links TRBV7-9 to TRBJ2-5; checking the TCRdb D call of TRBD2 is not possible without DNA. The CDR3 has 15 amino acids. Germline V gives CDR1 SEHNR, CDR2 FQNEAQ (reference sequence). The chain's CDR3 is CASSLAAGGVETQYF.

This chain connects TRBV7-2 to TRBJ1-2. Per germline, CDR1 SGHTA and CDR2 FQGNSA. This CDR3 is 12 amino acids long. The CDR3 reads CAIRGQPYGYTF.

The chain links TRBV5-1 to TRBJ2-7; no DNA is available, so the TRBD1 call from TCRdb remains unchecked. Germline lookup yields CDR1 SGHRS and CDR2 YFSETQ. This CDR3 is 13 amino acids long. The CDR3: CASSLLRGYEQYF. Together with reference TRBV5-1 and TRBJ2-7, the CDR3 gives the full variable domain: KAGVTQTPRYLIKTRGQQVTLSCSPISGHRSVSWYQQTPGQGLQFLFEYFSETQRNKGNFPGRFSGRQFSNSRSEMNVSTLELGDSALYLCASSLLRGYEQYFGPGTRLTVT.

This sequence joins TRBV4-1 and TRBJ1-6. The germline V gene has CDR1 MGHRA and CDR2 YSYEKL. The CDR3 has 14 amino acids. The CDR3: CASSQLGYNSPLHF.

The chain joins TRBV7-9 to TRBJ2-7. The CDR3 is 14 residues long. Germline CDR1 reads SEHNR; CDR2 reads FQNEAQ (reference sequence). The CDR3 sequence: CASSLALTPYEQYF. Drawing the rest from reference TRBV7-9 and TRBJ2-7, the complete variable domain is DTGVSQNPRHKITKRGQNVTFRCDPISEHNRLYWYRQTLGQGPEFLTYFQNEAQLEKSRLLSDRFSAERPKGSFSTLEIQRTEQGDSAMYLCASSLALTPYEQYFGPGTRLTVT.